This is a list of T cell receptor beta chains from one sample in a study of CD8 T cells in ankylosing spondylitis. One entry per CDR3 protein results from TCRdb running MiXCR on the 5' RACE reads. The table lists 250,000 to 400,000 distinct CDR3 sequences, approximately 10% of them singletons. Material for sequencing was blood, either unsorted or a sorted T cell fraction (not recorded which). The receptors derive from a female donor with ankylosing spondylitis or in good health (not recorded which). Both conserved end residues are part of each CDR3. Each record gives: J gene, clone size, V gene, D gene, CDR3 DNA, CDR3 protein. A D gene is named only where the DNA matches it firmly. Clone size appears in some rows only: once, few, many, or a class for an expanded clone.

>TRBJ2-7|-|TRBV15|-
TGTGCCACCAGCCGCTTACAGGGGACCCGGGGGGAGCAGTACTTC
CATSRLQGTRGEQYF
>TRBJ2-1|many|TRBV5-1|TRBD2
TGCGCCAGCAAGGGGACTAGCTATCAAAGGGACAATGAGCAGTTCTTC
CASKGTSYQRDNEQFF
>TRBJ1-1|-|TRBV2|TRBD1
TGTGCCAGCAAGGGACAGATGAACACTGAAGCTTTCTTT
CASKGQMNTEAFF
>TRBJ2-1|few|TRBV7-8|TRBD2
TGTGCCAGCAGATTAGCGGGAGGATATGAGCAGTTCTTC
CASRLAGGYEQFF
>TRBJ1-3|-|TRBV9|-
TGTGCCAGCAGCGTAGTCGGGGGAGGAAACACCATATATTTT
CASSVVGGGNTIYF
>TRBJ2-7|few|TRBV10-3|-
TGTGCCATCAGTGAGATCAGGGACGAGCAGTACTTC
CAISEIRDEQYF
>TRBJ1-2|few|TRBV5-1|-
TGCGCCAGCAACGCCGGTTATGGACAGAGAGCTAACTATGGCTACACCTTC
CASNAGYGQRANYGYTF
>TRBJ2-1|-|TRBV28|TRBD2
TGTGCCAGCACCAAGCGGGGGGTGAGACAAAATGAGCAGTTCTTC
CASTKRGVRQNEQFF
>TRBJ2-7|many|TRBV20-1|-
TGCAGTGCCCTGAATCAAGCCCAAATGGACAGAGTCTCCTACGAGCAGTACTTC
CSALNQAQMDRVSYEQYF
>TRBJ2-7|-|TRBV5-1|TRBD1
TGCGCCAGCAGCCATCAAGGCGGACAGGGGGGCAACGAGCAGTACTTC
CASSHQGGQGGNEQYF
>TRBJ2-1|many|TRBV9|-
TGTGCCAGCAGCGGCCGGGTAGGCCAGTTCTTC
CASSGRVGQFF
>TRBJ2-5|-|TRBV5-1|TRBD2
TGCGCCAGCACCCAAGGACTAGCGTGGGGAGAGACCCAGTACTTC
CASTQGLAWGETQYF
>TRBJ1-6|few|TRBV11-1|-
TGTGCCAGCAGCCCTGGGACATCTAGCTCTTCACCCCTCCACTTT
CASSPGTSSSSPLHF